This TCR beta chain was obtained from a study of T cell responses to AZD1222 COVID-19 vaccine. Study outcomes and limitations: There were mostly white British donors and more females than males, and clonal diversity was possibly underestimated.

Trimming removed 0 bases from V and 1 base from J; junction bases left unmatched: 3. Germline V gene sequence: CDR1 SGDLS, CDR2 YYNGEE. This CDR3 has 15 residues. A remark on this clone: Its target is not known.

Clones were read by immunoSEQ multiplex PCR, and TCRdb kept only the in-frame ones, dropping some. The sample consists of approximately 120,000 clones, 85% to 90% of them appearing once. V is TRBV9 and J is TRBJ2-7, with 8 nucleotides matching TRBD2. Sample: peripheral blood, taken on day 0 of AZD1222 vaccination. The receptor comes from an adult in good health. DNA of the CDR3: TGTGCCAGCAGCGTAGAGGCGGGGGGATCCTACGAGCAGTACTTC. Protein: CASSVEAGGSYEQYF.